This TCR beta chain is from a study of cytomegalovirus exposure and HLA in healthy donors. The ends were cut back, 4 bases at V and 5 bases at J, with 17 bases in the middle. The CDR3 is 15 amino acids. Germline CDR1 and CDR2: SGHRS and YFSETQ. In regard to this clone: Its specificity is unknown.

The PCR ran on 60 Vbeta and 13 Jbeta primers. Libraries were prepared by immunoSEQ multiplex PCR; TCRdb keeps only in-frame clonotypes and omits some of them. In the table there are 90,000 to 100,000 clones, roughly 80% of which are singletons. Study-wide results and limits: With later analysis, a missense DCLRE1C variant became linked to TCR beta V- and J-gene trimming. Association of 16,951 TCR beta sequences with HLA alleles was found at 0.05 false discovery rate in a later analysis. The authors confirmed in vitro that a few CMV-associated chains were specific for CMV antigens.

Specimen: PBMCs. The TCR comes from a man in his forties in good health and CMV-seropositive. The gene calls are TRBV5-1 and TRBJ2-3; possibly TRBD1 for D (5 bases). The CDR3 DNA follows: TGCGCCAGCAGCCGCAGGGAAGGCGGCATAGATACGCAGTATTTT. Its protein is CASSRREGGIDTQYF.